This record looks at one TCR beta chain sequence and its context. Its target antigen remains unknown. No much larger clone is present one base from it, and per-base qualities are unavailable. The data derive from a study of cytomegalovirus exposure and HLA in healthy donors (dated by TCRdb to 2015 to 2018). Some background on the complete study: An earlier analysis of 587 of the donors reported roughly 300 Gb of sequence data and approximately 120 million unique TCR beta sequences obtained from about 200 million T cells. Every discovery cohort repertoire had been produced on one sequencing platform. In addition to the first cohort of several hundred subjects, a separate validation cohort of some 120 different subjects was used. The later analysis used no new phenotypic data to find candidate immune exposures, relying instead on TCR beta sequences and their occurrence across donors. The genetic ancestry cluster associated with self-reported Caucasian donors included 70% to 85% of the 300 to 400 genotyped donors. Typing coverage differed by locus: A, B, C, DRB1 and DQB1 were typed in about 620-640 donors, DQA1 in around 500, DPA1 in around 580, and DPB1 in roughly 470. A later analysis re-analyzed previously published TCR beta repertoires from 666 donors and added high-resolution HLA genotyping to study TCR occurrence patterns. An early release covering 500 to 750 HLA-typed donors comprised about 310 gigabases of sequencing data and tens of millions of unique TCR sequences. HLA typing covered class I and class II loci at four-digit resolution. An earlier analysis of around 580 of the donors used high-throughput TCR beta sequencing to judge whether each TCR beta V gene segment behaved as functional or pseudogenic. Among some 400 genotyped donors of the cohort, an average of around 250,000 unique TCR beta nucleotide sequences was sequenced per donor, of which roughly 17% were non-productive. The T cell repertoires of about 700 subjects were profiled by immunosequencing and related to cytomegalovirus serostatus. A later genetic analysis used genome-wide SNP genotypes for about three fifths of the 666 donors, treating that subset as a discovery cohort. Four or five DR-DQ haplotypes were handled as single units for association and clustering because linkage in the cohort was strong. The study aimed to test whether signatures of past pathogen exposure could be identified by cataloging public T cell receptors. Donor age, sex, ethnicity and CMV serostatus were compiled together with the repertoire data. To predict cytomegalovirus infection status, the study combined high-throughput TCR immunosequencing, statistical association of individual TCRs with disease status, and machine learning.

The receptor library was made with the immunoSEQ multiplex PCR assay. For the multiplex PCR, a mixture combining 60 forward primers for TCR Vbeta segments and 13 reverse primers for TCR Jbeta segments was used. A multiplex PCR assay on genomic DNA amplified the CDR3 region of rearranged TCR beta genes. On the Illumina HiSeq System, the amplified TCR beta libraries were sequenced as 87-base-pair reads. The original methods were these. In a later analysis, tens of millions of unique TCR beta chains were counted across the 650 to 750 repertoires, and roughly 10 million of these chains were shared by at least two donors. A nearest-neighbor algorithm error-corrected the raw reads and collapsed the reads into unique sequences, merging closely related sequences to remove PCR and sequencing errors. CDR3 sequences were aligned to IMGT reference sequences to assign V, D and J gene segments. For a sequence to be retained, at least a six-nucleotide match to both a V gene segment and a J gene segment was required. Rearrangements were called productive when the CDR3 lacked stop codons and stayed in frame with V and J; all others were non-productive. Following IMGT convention, CDR3 was defined as the stretch from the second conserved V-encoded cysteine to the conserved J-encoded phenylalanine. The earlier analysis of 500 to 750 of the donors excluded any sequence lacking an unambiguous match to a single V gene segment. An earlier analysis of a few hundred of the donors classified V segments as functional when productive rearrangements were above 56.7% and as segregating when the standard deviation between donors was above 5%. A statistical classification framework was built to diagnose cytomegalovirus status from the catalog of TCR beta chain sequences. V and J gene assignment, in a later analysis, came from comparing TCR nucleotide sequences with IMGT/GENE-DB human TR gene sequences. Using the TCRdist pipeline, a later analysis assigned CDR3 sequences along with most-parsimonious VDJ recombination scenarios. In a later analysis, each TCR beta chain was defined by its CDR3 amino acid sequence together with its V-gene family, and reads without a unique V-gene family were excluded. A later analysis removed 592 highly shared, low-generation-probability nucleotide sequences to deal with suspected cross-contamination and a sequencing artifact. A later analysis calculated a clonal expansion index for each public chain from normalized within-repertoire ranks of inferred template counts. A later analysis computed generation probabilities with a VDJ recombination model fitted to out-of-frame rearrangements, and checked the results against IGoR. A later analysis scored TCR-TCR, TCR-HLA and TCR-CMV co-occurrence with hypergeometric tests, applying a repertoire-size bias correction to TCR pairs. To estimate false discovery rates, a later analysis permuted the HLA or CMV assignments 20 times. In a later analysis, co-occurring TCRs were grouped using DBSCAN, with TCRdist sequence similarity added in when clustering inside HLA-allele-positive subsets. Repertoires with fewer than 30,000 or more than 120,000 public chains were left out of co-occurrence clustering, as were five repertoires with anomalous nucleotide sharing. TCRdb limited this immuneACCESS table to in-frame rearrangements with V and J called. A share of clones is missing; checked studies link under half to unresolved V genes, and the rest is unexplained. Clone size and V and J calls were adopted from that table, with D and trimming inferred from the DNA. This sample holds about 150,000 clones; roughly 77% were observed only once. The top ten constitute roughly 4.3% of the sample.

The cohort consisted of hundreds of healthy bone marrow donors. At the time of sampling, all cohort members were nominally healthy, though unrecorded immune exposures were likely present. The donor tested CMV seronegative, placing the donor among the 350 or so seronegative members of the cohort. A peripheral blood sample was collected from each donor, and TCR beta sequencing was performed on peripheral blood mononuclear cells. Genomic DNA was extracted from the blood cell samples with the Qiagen DNeasy Blood Extraction Kit. Overall results and qualifications from the work: While some public TCRs were present in many individuals, most TCR sequences turned up only very rarely across donors. Correlated functional status among segregating V segments might be attributable to linkage disequilibrium, but an unknown experimental factor could not be ruled out. V-gene and J-gene trimming of TCR beta chains was associated with a missense DCLRE1C variant in a later genetic analysis, and the association was replicated in an independent cohort. When HLA alleles, especially DR and DQ, strongly co-occurred, attributing TCR associations to individual alleles was difficult. A further reported finding was that TCR beta sequences accurately predicted the HLA-A and HLA-B alleles for most subjects in the first cohort. The only immune exposure information available for the cohort was CMV serostatus. The earlier analysis of approximately 540 of the donors excluded roughly 17 rarely observed V segments, including chromosome 9 orphons, because counts were too low. Because HLA typing was missing for some donors at each locus, association tests included only the typed subset. Compared with the roughly 710-donor mean, donors in an Asian-associated ancestry cluster had fewer N-insertions in productive TCRs, according to a later genetic analysis. Specific HLA alleles were associated with more than 15,000 TCR beta sequences at a false discovery rate of 0.05 in a later analysis. According to a later analysis, most CMV-associated TCR beta chains appeared to be HLA-restricted, and the HLA associations seemed to be driven largely by CMV exposure. A later analysis reported that several top co-occurrence clusters appeared linked to parvovirus B19, influenza, CMV and Epstein-Barr virus. In a later analysis, HLA-associated TCR beta chains showed more clonal expansion and lower generation probabilities than non-associated chains that were equally common. In both the original and validation cohorts, the classifier was reported to diagnose cytomegalovirus status with high specificity and sensitivity. The study listed 164 TCR beta chains as associated with cytomegalovirus. According to a later analysis, TCR association rates differed among HLA loci, with DRB1 alleles showing the most associated TCRs and HLA-C alleles showing the fewest. A group of highly shared sequence variants was considered likely to be a technical artifact of the sequencing pipeline. The authors suggested that the approach could potentially be generalized to other disease states and immunological phenotypes. In an earlier analysis of 587 of the donors, most TCR beta V segments appeared in productive rearrangements about 90% or about 30% of the time, broadly matching IMGT annotations. This cohort had only TCR beta chains sequenced, and the lack of alpha or paired-chain data limited which features could be detected. Three of the identified cytomegalovirus-associated TCR beta chains were confirmed in vitro to be specific for cytomegalovirus antigens. Sequencing depth was assumed to be roughly uniform across donors in the presence/absence analyses, though that assumption may not hold.

Input material: PBMCs. The sequence came from a male donor in good health and CMV-seronegative.

At the DNA level, the sequence is TGTGCCAGTAGTATCACGGGGACAGAGTACACAGATACGCAGTATTTT. Its protein product is CASSITGTEYTDTQYF. Recombination joined TRBV19 with TRBJ2-3; 7 middle bases align to TRBD1. The germline V gene (reference sequence) specifies LNHDA as CDR1 and SQIVND as CDR2. The CDR3, from cysteine to phenylalanine, totals 16 residues. CDR3 DNA is the only sequence kept; it has 48 bases, read in frame from the first base. From V the trimming removes 3 bases and from J it removes 2 bases, while the gene matches leave 8 bases of the junction unaccounted for.